This T cell receptor (beta chain) is drawn from a study of blood T cells in healthy people across ages. Study findings and constraints: Roughly linear declines in TCR beta diversity per million T cells occurred with age.

CDR1 is SGHRS and CDR2 is YFSETQ in the germline V gene. V was pared by 2 bases and J by 4 bases, with 12 bases between. The CDR3 length is 15 residues. The second PCR ran about 6 to 11 cycles with a sample-barcoded 5' primer and J-beta primers. Tags on each cDNA molecule came from a template-switch adaptor with 12 random nucleotides. TCRdb reprocessed the 5' RACE reads with MiXCR, giving one entry per CDR3 protein. The sample contains about 1.4 million distinct CDR3 sequences, approximately 59% of which appear only once. A remark on this clonotype: What it binds is not known.

V usage is TRBV5-1 and J usage is TRBJ1-4; D not certain. The sample taken for sequencing was blood. This sequence originates from a man aged 18-30 years in good health. CDR3 in DNA: TGCGCCAGCAGCTTAGCGACCGGAGATAATGAAAAACTGTTTTTT. As protein: CASSLATGDNEKLFF.